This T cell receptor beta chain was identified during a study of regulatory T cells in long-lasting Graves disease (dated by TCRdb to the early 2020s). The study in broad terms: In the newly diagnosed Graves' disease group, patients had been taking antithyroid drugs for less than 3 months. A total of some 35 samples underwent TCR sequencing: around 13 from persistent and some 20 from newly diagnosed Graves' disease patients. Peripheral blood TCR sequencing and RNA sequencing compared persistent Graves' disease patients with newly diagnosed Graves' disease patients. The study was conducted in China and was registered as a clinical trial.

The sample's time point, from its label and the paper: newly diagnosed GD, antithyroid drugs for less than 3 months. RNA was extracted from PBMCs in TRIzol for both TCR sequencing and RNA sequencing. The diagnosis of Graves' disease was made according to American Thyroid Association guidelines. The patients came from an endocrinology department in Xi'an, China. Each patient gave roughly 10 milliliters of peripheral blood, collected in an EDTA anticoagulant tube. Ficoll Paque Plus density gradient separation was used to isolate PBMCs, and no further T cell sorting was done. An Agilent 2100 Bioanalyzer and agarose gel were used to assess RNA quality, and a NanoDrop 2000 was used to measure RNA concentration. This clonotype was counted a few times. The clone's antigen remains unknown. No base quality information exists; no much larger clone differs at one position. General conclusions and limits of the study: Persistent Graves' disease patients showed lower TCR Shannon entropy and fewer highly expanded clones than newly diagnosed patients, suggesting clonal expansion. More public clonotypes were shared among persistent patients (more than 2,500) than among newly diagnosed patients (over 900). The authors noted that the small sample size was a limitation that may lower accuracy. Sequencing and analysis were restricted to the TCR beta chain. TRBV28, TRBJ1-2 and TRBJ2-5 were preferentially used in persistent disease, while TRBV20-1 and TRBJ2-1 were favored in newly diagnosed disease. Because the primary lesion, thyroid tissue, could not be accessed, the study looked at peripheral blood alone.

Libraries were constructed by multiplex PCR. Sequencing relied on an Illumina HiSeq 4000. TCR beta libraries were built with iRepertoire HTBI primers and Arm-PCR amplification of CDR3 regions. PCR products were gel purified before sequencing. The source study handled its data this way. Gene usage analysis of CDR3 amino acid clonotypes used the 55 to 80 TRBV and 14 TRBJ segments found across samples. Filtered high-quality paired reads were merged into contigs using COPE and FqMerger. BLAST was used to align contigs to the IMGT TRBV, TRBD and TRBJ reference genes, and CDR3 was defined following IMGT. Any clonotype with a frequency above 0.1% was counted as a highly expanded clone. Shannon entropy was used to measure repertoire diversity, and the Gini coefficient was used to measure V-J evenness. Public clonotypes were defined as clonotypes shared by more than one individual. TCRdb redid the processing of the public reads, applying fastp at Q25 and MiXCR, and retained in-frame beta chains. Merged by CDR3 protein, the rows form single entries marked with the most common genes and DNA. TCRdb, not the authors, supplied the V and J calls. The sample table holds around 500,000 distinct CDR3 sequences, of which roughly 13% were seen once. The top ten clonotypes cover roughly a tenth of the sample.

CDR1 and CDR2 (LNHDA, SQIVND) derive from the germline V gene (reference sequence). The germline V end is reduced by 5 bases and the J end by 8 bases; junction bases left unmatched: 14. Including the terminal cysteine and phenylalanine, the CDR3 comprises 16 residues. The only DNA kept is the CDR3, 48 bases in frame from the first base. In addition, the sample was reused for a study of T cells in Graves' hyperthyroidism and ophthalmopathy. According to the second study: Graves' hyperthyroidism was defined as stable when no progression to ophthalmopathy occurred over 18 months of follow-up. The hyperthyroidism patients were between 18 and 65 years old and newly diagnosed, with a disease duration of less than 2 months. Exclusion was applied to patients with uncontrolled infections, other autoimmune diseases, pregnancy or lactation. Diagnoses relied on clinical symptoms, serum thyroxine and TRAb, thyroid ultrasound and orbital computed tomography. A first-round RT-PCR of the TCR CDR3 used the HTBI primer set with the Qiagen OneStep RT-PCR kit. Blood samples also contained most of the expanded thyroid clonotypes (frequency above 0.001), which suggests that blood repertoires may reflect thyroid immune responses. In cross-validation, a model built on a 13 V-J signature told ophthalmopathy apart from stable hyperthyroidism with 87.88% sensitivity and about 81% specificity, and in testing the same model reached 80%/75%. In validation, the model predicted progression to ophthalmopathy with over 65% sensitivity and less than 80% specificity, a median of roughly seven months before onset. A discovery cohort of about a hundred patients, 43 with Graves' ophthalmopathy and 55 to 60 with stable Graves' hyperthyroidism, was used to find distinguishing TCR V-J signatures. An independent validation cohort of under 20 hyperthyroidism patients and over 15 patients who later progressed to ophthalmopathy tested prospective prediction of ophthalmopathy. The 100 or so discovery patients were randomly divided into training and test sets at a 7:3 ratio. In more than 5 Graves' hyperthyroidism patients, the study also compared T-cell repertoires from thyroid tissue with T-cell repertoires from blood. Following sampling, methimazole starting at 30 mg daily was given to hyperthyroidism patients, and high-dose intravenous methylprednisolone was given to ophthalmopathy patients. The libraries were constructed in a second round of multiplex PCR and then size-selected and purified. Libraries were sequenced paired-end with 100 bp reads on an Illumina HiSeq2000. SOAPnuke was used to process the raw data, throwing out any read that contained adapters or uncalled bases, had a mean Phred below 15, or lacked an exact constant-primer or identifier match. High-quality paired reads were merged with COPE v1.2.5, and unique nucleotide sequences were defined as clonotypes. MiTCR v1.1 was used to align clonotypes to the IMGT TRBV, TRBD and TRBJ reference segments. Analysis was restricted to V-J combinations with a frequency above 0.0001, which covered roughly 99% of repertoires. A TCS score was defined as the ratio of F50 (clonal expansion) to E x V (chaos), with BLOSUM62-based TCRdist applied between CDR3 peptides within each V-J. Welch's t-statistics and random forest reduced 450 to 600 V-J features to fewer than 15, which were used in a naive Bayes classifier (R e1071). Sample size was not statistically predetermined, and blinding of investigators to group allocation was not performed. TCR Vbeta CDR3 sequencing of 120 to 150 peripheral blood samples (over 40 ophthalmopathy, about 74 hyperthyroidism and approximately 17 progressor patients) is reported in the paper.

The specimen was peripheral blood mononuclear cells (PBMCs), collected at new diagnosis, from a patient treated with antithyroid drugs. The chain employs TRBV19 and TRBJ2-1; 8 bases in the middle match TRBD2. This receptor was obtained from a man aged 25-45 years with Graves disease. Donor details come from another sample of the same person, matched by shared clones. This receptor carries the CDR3 CASSPRGGPRYDEQFF. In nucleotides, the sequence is TGTGCCAGTAGTCCCCGGGGGGGCCCTCGGTACGATGAGCAGTTCTTC.